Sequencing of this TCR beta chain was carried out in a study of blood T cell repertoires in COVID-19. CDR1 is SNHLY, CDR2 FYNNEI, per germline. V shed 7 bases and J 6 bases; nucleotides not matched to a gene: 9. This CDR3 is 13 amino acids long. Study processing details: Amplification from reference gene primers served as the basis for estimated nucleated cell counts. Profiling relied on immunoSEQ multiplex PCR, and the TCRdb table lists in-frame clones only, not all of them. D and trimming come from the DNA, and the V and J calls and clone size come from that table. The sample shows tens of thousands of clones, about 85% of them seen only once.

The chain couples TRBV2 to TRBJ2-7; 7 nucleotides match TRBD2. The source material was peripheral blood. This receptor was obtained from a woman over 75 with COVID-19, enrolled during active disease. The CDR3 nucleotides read TGTGCCAGCACGAGGCGGGAGAACGGCGAGCAGTACTTC. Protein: CASTRRENGEQYF.